These T cell receptor beta chains were read from a single sample in a study of T cell responses to AZD1222 COVID-19 vaccine. Method: immunoSEQ multiplex PCR; TCRdb's copy keeps in-frame clones and lacks some. The top ten hold over 13% of the sample, which has some 64,000 clones, approximately 83% seen once. The source was peripheral blood, collected on day 0 of AZD1222 vaccination. These receptors all stem from an adult in good health. Both conserved end residues are part of each CDR3.

J | V | CDR3
TRBJ1-5 | TRBV4-1 | CASSPQLDQPQHF
TRBJ2-7 | TRBV28 | CASSKDMPYEQYF
TRBJ2-1 | TRBV30 | CAWRPPEGLAGARKQFF
TRBJ1-1 | TRBV7-2 | CASSPPGRVRTEAFF
TRBJ2-1 | TRBV29-1 | CSVEGLAGADEQFF
TRBJ1-2 | TRBV29-1 | CSVVAGVYGYTF
TRBJ1-1 | TRBV28 | CASTRGMNTEAFF
TRBJ1-1 | TRBV6-6 | CASSTGGLTEAFF
TRBJ1-4 | TRBV18 | CASSPGEGGSRKLFF
TRBJ1-3 | TRBV19 | CATAVGGNTIYF
TRBJ1-5 | TRBV2 | CASSGSWGTERNQPQHF
TRBJ2-1 | TRBV27 | CASTDGLGQFF
TRBJ2-3 | TRBV7-9 | CASSLGGSEDTQYF
TRBJ1-6 | TRBV7-2 | CASSLAILTGSNSPLHF
TRBJ2-1 | TRBV4-1 | CASSLGQGQDEQFF
TRBJ2-5 | TRBV12-3/TRBV12-4 | CASSLGGEETQYF
TRBJ1-1 | TRBV7-2 | CASSFRGEGEAFF
TRBJ2-4 | TRBV6-2/TRBV6-3 | CASSYIAAGGRVAKNIQYF
TRBJ2-7 | TRBV2 | CASALTSGASYEQYF
TRBJ2-1 | TRBV27 | CASTTGDVTYNEQFF
TRBJ1-6 | TRBV5-5 | CASSKTGISPLHF
TRBJ2-5 | TRBV5-6 | CASSLEQPLETQYF
TRBJ1-2 | TRBV7-9 | CASSSGPLLGGYTF
TRBJ2-7 | TRBV11-2 | CASSLGGGPYEQYF
TRBJ2-1 | TRBV27 | CASKRGSYNEQFF
TRBJ2-3 | TRBV10-1 | CASSDGLAPTDTQYF
TRBJ2-4 | TRBV9 | CASSPGTGGIQYF
TRBJ1-2 | TRBV6-5 | CASSLGTVYGYTF
TRBJ1-1 | TRBV27 | CASSRQNMNTEAFF
TRBJ2-3 | TRBV10-1 | CASSEGGRATDTQYF
TRBJ1-5 | TRBV19 | CASSIVGRQPQHF
TRBJ2-7 | TRBV6-2/TRBV6-3 | CASSYRTEQYF
TRBJ2-1 | TRBV6-2/TRBV6-3 | CASSYSGGSYYNEQFF
TRBJ2-5 | TRBV7-9 | CASDFRGQGTQYF
TRBJ2-7 | TRBV6-5 | CASSRQPSSYEQYF
TRBJ2-3 | TRBV28 | CASRPIFSTDTQYF
TRBJ1-2 | TRBV7-2 | CASSLEGYNDYGYTF
TRBJ1-1 | TRBV7-8 | CASSLGLGNTEAFF
TRBJ2-1 | TRBV11-3 | CASSLGSGGSYNEQFF
TRBJ2-1 | TRBV9 | CASSPRTYQNEQFF
TRBJ2-5 | TRBV20-1 | CSVSERRGGETQYF
TRBJ1-1 | TRBV7-2 | CASSLEGATETEAFF
TRBJ2-6 | TRBV24-1 | CASSLSGANVLTF
TRBJ2-7 | TRBV29-1 | CSVAGQNEQYF
TRBJ2-1 | TRBV29-1 | CSVAGTGSYNEQFF
TRBJ1-1 | TRBV7-8 | CASRTGQGYTEAFF
TRBJ2-7 | TRBV6-5 | CASSQSDPYEQYF
TRBJ1-1 | TRBV6-5 | CASSSTDTEAFF
TRBJ1-1 | TRBV19 | CASSRDGSLNTEAFF
TRBJ2-5 | TRBV5-6 | CASSLLEQGRGLGETQYF
TRBJ2-6 | TRBV13 | CASSLEAPFTSGANVLTF
TRBJ1-2 | TRBV6-5 | CASTGGKGLNRGYTF
TRBJ1-1 | TRBV28 | CASSLGGVRSEAFF
TRBJ2-7 | TRBV7-2 | CASSITGGYEQYF
TRBJ2-3 | TRBV2 | CASRGLGADTQYF